This TCR beta chain was captured in a study of CD8+ T cells in alopecia areata. Treatment: oral pan-JAK inhibitor, 5-10 mg twice daily. PBMCs yielded sorted CD4+ and CD8+ T cells. The sequencing template was cDNA reverse transcribed from extracted RNA. Sequencing was performed with immunoSEQ multiplex PCR; in TCRdb, only in-frame clones are kept and a portion is missing. The profile shows about 120,000 clones, more than 40% of them singletons. General observations from the study: Under tofacitinib, fewer expanded CD8+ clones appeared among the top 100 scalp clones.

This CDR3 has 18 amino acids. Germline V gene data show CDR1 as SGHRS and CDR2 as YFSETQ. V lost 0 bases, J lost 0 bases, and 19 bases lay in between. Notes on this clone: The antigen remains unidentified.

The chain employs TRBV5-1 and TRBJ2-7, with a weak D call TRBD2 (6 bases). The sequence came from a human donor with alopecia areata. The sequencing used CD4+ T cells sorted from blood, collected at week 4, from a patient treated with tofacitinib. The CDR3 is CASSLAVKAGRSSYEQYF. The CDR3 bases are TGCGCCAGCAGCTTGGCGGTTAAGGCGGGGAGATCCTCCTACGAGCAGTACTTC. The full variable domain, completed using reference TRBV5-1 and TRBJ2-7, is KAGVTQTPRYLIKTRGQQVTLSCSPISGHRSVSWYQQTPGQGLQFLFEYFSETQRNKGNFPGRFSGRQFSNSRSEMNVSTLELGDSALYLCASSLAVKAGRSSYEQYFGPGTRLTVT.